This record concerns one T cell receptor beta chain sequence. Seattle researchers signed up patients amid active infection and tracked them longitudinally. The V segment lost 5 bases and the J segment 3 bases; nucleotides outside the gene matches: 4. Germline CDR1 SGHAT, CDR2 FQNNGV. The CDR3 is 14 amino acids. This entry belongs to a study of blood T cell repertoires in COVID-19. Turning to the study itself: The origin of the acute and convalescent COVID-19 samples was the United States, Italy and Spain.

Authors' analysis steps: Reference gene primer amplification yielded estimated nucleated cell counts. Assay: immunoSEQ multiplex PCR; the TCRdb copy retains only in-frame clones and omits some. V and J calls and clone size come straight from that table; D and trimming were deduced from the DNA. The data hold approximately 350,000 clones, with about 88% observed a single time. The receptor's source is a woman aged 70-85 years with COVID-19, enrolled during active disease. The chain combines TRBV11-2 with TRBJ1-1; 9 nucleotides line up with TRBD1. Specimen: peripheral blood. This CDR3 reads CASSAGQGYTEAFF. CDR3 sequence (DNA): TGTGCCAGCAGCGCCGGACAGGGGTACACTGAAGCTTTCTTT.